The present TCR beta chain was sequenced within a study of blood T cell repertoires in COVID-19. In the study overall: Sites across the United States, Italy and Spain contributed samples from acute and convalescent COVID-19. Sources were T cells, B-cell-depleted T cells, or PBMCs; the material itself was cDNA or gDNA.

The authors' processing: Researchers report that nucleated cell counts were estimated from reference gene primer amplification. Repertoires were generated with immunoSEQ multiplex PCR, while TCRdb's copy carries only in-frame clones and drops some. From that table come the V and J calls and clone size; the DNA was used to work out D and trimming. Here the sample spans hundreds of thousands of clones, 80% to 90% being singletons. Germline trimming cut 6 bases from V and 0 bases from J; bases unmatched to any gene: 5. The CDR3 runs 15 residues. Germline assignment: CDR1 SNHLY and CDR2 FYNNEI. The receptor was isolated from a woman between 45 and 65 years old with acute or convalescent COVID-19. Specimen: peripheral blood. This chain connects TRBV2 to TRBJ1-5, with 7 bases fitting TRBD1. This CDR3 is CASRGGQSSNQPQHF. DNA for the CDR3: TGTGCCAGCAGGGGGGGACAGTCTAGCAATCAGCCCCAGCATTTT.